The sequence of this TCR beta chain was determined in a study of blood T cell repertoires in COVID-19. In the study overall: The United States, Italy and Spain provided the acute and convalescent COVID-19 samples. PBMCs, B-cell-depleted T cells, or T cells provided the cDNA or gDNA that made up the material.

Per the study methods: Estimation of nucleated cell counts was performed using reference gene primer amplification. Only in-frame clones appear in the TCRdb table, and some are missing; sequencing was by immunoSEQ multiplex PCR. V and J calls and clone size are as listed in that table; D and trimming were resolved from the DNA. Among 300,000 to 450,000 clones listed, 85% to 90% were seen once. This CDR3 is 15 amino acids long. This receptor was obtained from a human donor in a cohort sampled during active COVID-19. Source material: peripheral blood. V gene TRBV21-1 combines with J gene TRBJ2-3; the DNA was not compared with TRBD1, the D call given in the table. TRBV21-1 is given as a pseudogene. DNA for the CDR3: TGTGCCAGCACCTTCTGGGGCCAACTCACAGATACGCAGTATTTT. Amino acid sequence: CASTFWGQLTDTQYF.